A single sample gave rise to the 27 T cell receptor beta chains below, sequenced in a study of cytotoxic CD8 clonotypes in ibrutinib-treated CLL. Only in-frame clones appear in the TCRdb table, and some are missing; sequencing was by immunoSEQ multiplex PCR. The repertoire holds over 200,000 clones, roughly 73% seen once, with approximately 10% in the top ten. Sequenced material: PBMCs, taken after 12 months of ibrutinib treatment. The origin of the receptors is a human donor with chronic lymphocytic leukemia.

The chain carries TRBV28 and TRBJ2-3, with 12 nucleotides matching TRBD2. This CDR3 is 14 amino acids long. Germline CDR1 and CDR2: MDHEN and SYDVKM. The trim removed 8 bases at V and 1 base at J, leaving 1 base unmatched. The CDR3 region has the DNA TGTGCCAGCCTAGCGGGAGGGCGCACAGATACGCAGTATTTT. It yields the protein CASLAGGRTDTQYF.

This chain joins TRBV5-4 and TRBJ2-7; D tentatively reads TRBD1 or TRBD2 (6 bases each). Germline lookup yields CDR1 SGHNT and CDR2 YYREEE (reference sequence). CDR3 length: 16 amino acids. Trimming cost V 4 bases and J 3 bases, with 20 bases left between them. The CDR3 sequence: CASSDTEGGRYYEQYF. In nucleotides, the CDR3 is TGTGCCAGCAGCGATACCGAGGGGGGCAGGTACTACGAGCAGTACTTC.

The chain combines TRBV7-6 with TRBJ1-4; D not resolved. This CDR3 comprises 11 residues. The V end was cut by 3 bases, the J end by 11 bases, with 7 bases between. CDR1 is SGHVS, CDR2 FNYEAQ, per germline. The CDR3 loop is CASSLSGKLFF. Here the CDR3 DNA reads TGTGCCAGCAGCTTGTCGGGGAAACTGTTTTTT.

A single count supports this clone. This chain joins TRBV6-1 and TRBJ2-7; possible D gene TRBD2, 7 bases. V lost 6 bases, J lost 0 bases, and 12 bases lay in between. The CDR3 is 14 amino acids. CDR1 and CDR2 (germline): MNHNS, SASEGT. CDR3 bases: TGTGCCAGCAGGAGGGGGGGGGCCTCCTACGAGCAGTACTTC. Translating it yields CASRRGGASYEQYF.

In DNA, the CDR3 is TGTGCCAGCAGTTTACAAAACCCCCGGGACACAAGGCTGTTTTTT. It specifies CASSLQNPRDTRLFF. The rearrangement uses TRBV27 and TRBJ2-2; a weak D match, TRBD1 (6 bases). V gave up 2 bases and J gave up 13 bases, with 20 bases separating them. The CDR3 covers 15 residues. Germline V gives CDR1 MNHEY, CDR2 SMNVEV (reference sequence).

V is TRBV4-1 and J is TRBJ1-2; TRBD1 might be the D (5 bases). Germline V gene sequence: CDR1 MGHRA, CDR2 YSYEKL. The V end lost 2 bases, the J end lost 4 bases, and 23 bases lay between the germline ends. The CDR3 is made up of 18 amino acids. The CDR3 region is CASSQPYPRVQVSYGYTF. The CDR3 nucleotides are TGCGCCAGCAGCCAACCCTACCCCAGGGTACAGGTTTCCTATGGCTACACCTTC.

The chain combines TRBV9 with TRBJ2-5; 7 bases line up with TRBD2. Germline V gene data show CDR1 as SGDLS and CDR2 as YYNGEE. V trimming: 4 bases; J trimming: 2 bases; junction bases outside the gene matches: 17. The CDR3 runs to 18 residues. Here the CDR3 reads CASSTPRVTTSAQETQYF. DNA for the CDR3: TGTGCCAGCAGCACCCCCCGGGTCACTACTAGCGCACAAGAGACCCAGTACTTC.

This clone appeared once. J is TRBJ1-4 and V is TRBV4-1; no clear D. CDR1 is MGHRA and CDR2 is YSYEKL in the germline V gene. This CDR3 comprises 15 residues. V was trimmed by 3 bases and J by 1 base, leaving 9 bases between them. DNA of the CDR3: TGCGCCAGCAGCCAGCTATACATAACTAATGAAAAACTGTTTTTT. This encodes CASSQLYITNEKLFF.

V gene TRBV7-2 combines with J gene TRBJ2-1; TRBD1 might be the D (5 bases). V lost 5 bases and J lost 6, with 8 bases in between. Looked up from germline, CDR1 is SGHTA and CDR2 is FQGNSA. The CDR3 totals 12 residues. DNA for the CDR3: TGTGCCAGCAGCCTCGACAGCAATGAGCAGTTCTTC. Translated, it gives CASSLDSNEQFF.

This clone has a handful of counts. As DNA, the CDR3 is TGTGCCAGCCTTATAGTAAAACCGGGTGTGGTAGTCCCCCCAACAGATACGCAGTATTTT. Translating gives CASLIVKPGVVVPPTDTQYF. The rearrangement links TRBV6-4 to TRBJ2-3, with D unresolved. The CDR3 covers 20 residues. Trimming pared 8 bases from V and 3 bases from J, leaving 33 bases between. Germline CDR1 MRHNA, CDR2 SNTAGT.

The rearrangement uses TRBV2 and TRBJ2-2; 7 positions match TRBD1. After removal of 4 bases from V and 1 base from J, the junction contained 3 bases not matched to a gene. The germline V gene has CDR1 SNHLY and CDR2 FYNNEI. The CDR3 contains 15 residues. The CDR3 loop is CASSVTGMNTGELFF. DNA for the CDR3: TGTGCCAGCAGTGTGACAGGGATGAACACCGGGGAGCTGTTTTTT.

The rearrangement uses TRBV5-1 and TRBJ2-7; tentatively, D is TRBD2 (6 bases). The CDR3 sequence is 14 residues long. The germline V gene has CDR1 SGHRS and CDR2 YFSETQ. V was clipped by 4 bases and J by 0 bases, with 11 bases between them. CDR3 region: CASSPLGGSYEQYF. The CDR3 DNA reads as TGCGCCAGCAGCCCCCTCGGGGGCTCCTACGAGCAGTACTTC.

The chain employs TRBV19 and TRBJ2-5; TRBD2 agrees at 7 bases. After removal of 3 bases from V and 4 bases from J, the junction contained 17 bases not matched to a gene. This CDR3 region has 18 residues. CDR1 and CDR2 (germline): LNHDA, SQIVND (reference sequence). CDR3 residues: CASSMFGARGGAGETQYF. For the CDR3, the DNA is TGTGCCAGTAGTATGTTCGGGGCGAGGGGAGGGGCCGGAGAGACCCAGTACTTC.

The rearrangement links TRBV19 to TRBJ2-1, with D perhaps TRBD2 (5 bases). The CDR3 covers 13 residues. V shed 3 bases and J shed 12 bases, with 15 bases lying between them. Germline V gene lookup returns CDR1 LNHDA and CDR2 SQIVND (reference sequence). DNA for the CDR3: TGTGCCAGTAGTATGAGTTTACTAGAGGGGCAGTTCTTC. Its translation is CASSMSLLEGQFF.

The CDR3: CASSLASTLTGELFF. The CDR3 region has the DNA TGCGCCAGCAGCTTGGCCTCTACCCTAACCGGGGAGCTGTTTTTT. The chain links TRBV5-1 to TRBJ2-2; D uncertain. Germline V gene sequence: CDR1 SGHRS, CDR2 YFSETQ. The CDR3 runs 15 residues. V was cut by 0 bases and J by 5 bases, with 11 bases left in between.

The chain is built from TRBV7-3 and TRBJ2-1, with TRBD2 identical over 12 bases. The CDR3 runs 16 residues. From germline, CDR1 is SGHTA and CDR2 FQGTGA. Losses at the gene ends were 2 bases for V and 8 bases for J; bases not matched to a gene: 7. CDR3 loop: CASSLVASGRAYEQFF. The CDR3 DNA follows: TGTGCCAGCAGCTTAGTAGCTAGCGGGAGGGCCTATGAGCAGTTCTTC.

The rearrangement uses TRBV25-1 and TRBJ2-7; 12 bases line up with TRBD1. Germline-derived CDR1 and CDR2 are MGHDK and SYGVNS. The CDR3 is 15 amino acids. The junction had 5 bases not matched to a gene; V was cut back by 2 bases and J by 6 bases. CDR3 protein: CASSEAGTGGLEQYF. Here the CDR3 DNA reads TGTGCCAGCAGTGAAGCCGGGACAGGGGGCCTCGAGCAGTACTTC.

The rearrangement links TRBV28 to TRBJ1-5, with 8 bases identical to TRBD1. This CDR3 contains 15 residues. Germline CDR1 reads MDHEN; CDR2 reads SYDVKM. Trimming cost V 2 bases and J 5 bases; bases outside gene matches: 5. CDR3: CASSLLDREHQPQHF. CDR3 coding DNA: TGTGCCAGCAGTTTACTGGACAGGGAGCATCAGCCCCAGCATTTT.

The chain joins TRBV5-1 to TRBJ2-2, with 9 bases aligning to TRBD1. In germline, CDR1 is SGHRS, CDR2 YFSETQ. The V and J ends lost 3 bases and 4 bases, in that order; junction bases with no gene match: 4. This CDR3 contains 15 residues. CDR3 DNA sequence: TGCGCCAGCAGCTCACAGGGGGCGGGCACCGGGGAGCTGTTTTTT. This encodes CASSSQGAGTGELFF.

The chain employs TRBV30 and TRBJ2-7; TRBD2 matches at 9 bases. The V gene's germline CDR1 is GTSNPN and CDR2 SVGIG (reference sequence). This CDR3 is built from 18 residues. The ends lost 0 bases at V and 2 bases at J; junction bases unmatched: 14. The CDR3 nucleotides are TGTGCCTGGAGTGTTTTACGGAGCGGGGGGCCCATTACCTACGAGCAGTACTTC. Amino acid sequence: CAWSVLRSGGPITYEQYF.

The gene calls are TRBV5-6 and TRBJ2-7; the match to TRBD1 covers 8 bases. This CDR3 is 14 amino acids long. CDR1 is SGHDT and CDR2 is YYEEEE in the germline V gene. With 0 bases clipped from V and 3 bases from J, the junction kept 2 bases outside the gene matches. CDR3 region: CASSLGQGIYEQYF. CDR3 in DNA: TGTGCCAGCAGCTTGGGACAGGGGATCTACGAGCAGTACTTC.

This clone appeared a few times. The chain links TRBV29-1 to TRBJ2-1, with a tentative D call TRBD2 (6 bases). The V end lost 6 bases, the J end lost 7 bases, and 16 bases lay between the germline ends. This CDR3 spans 13 amino acids. Per the germline V gene, CDR1 is SQVTM and CDR2 is ANQGSEA. The DNA of the CDR3 is TGCAGCGTAGGGACTCTCGGGGGTAATGAGCAGTTCTTC. This gives the protein CSVGTLGGNEQFF.

This clone turned up a few times. The J gene is TRBJ1-2, the V gene TRBV5-1; 8 positions agree with TRBD1. Germline CDR1 SGHRS, CDR2 YFSETQ. The CDR3 runs to 17 residues. With V trimmed by 4 bases and J by 1 base, 12 bases remained unmatched. Here the CDR3 reads CASSVTGQAILNYGYTF. The DNA of the CDR3 is TGCGCCAGCAGCGTTACGGGACAGGCGATACTTAACTATGGCTACACCTTC.

The genes are TRBV27 and TRBJ1-2, with a weak D call TRBD1 (5 bases). V was trimmed by 6 bases and J by 7 bases, leaving 12 bases between them. The CDR3 sequence is 12 residues long. Looked up from germline, CDR1 is MNHEY and CDR2 is SMNVEV (reference sequence). Here the CDR3 reads CASSLRGGGYTF. CDR3 DNA sequence: TGTGCCAGCAGCTTGAGGGGAGGTGGCTACACCTTC.

The V gene is TRBV15, the J gene TRBJ2-1; no reliable D call. Per germline, CDR1 LNHNV and CDR2 YYDKDF (reference sequence). This CDR3 contains 14 residues. V dropped 1 base and J dropped 1 base, with 5 bases sitting between them. CDR3 bases: TGTGCCACCAGCAGAGTAAATTCCTACAATGAGCAGTTCTTC. Protein product: CATSRVNSYNEQFF.

The genes are TRBV6-4 and TRBJ1-1; D ambiguous. V dropped 3 bases and J dropped 5 bases, with 10 bases sitting between them. The CDR3 has 13 residues. Germline CDR1 is MRHNA and CDR2 is SNTAGT. CDR3 in DNA: TGTGCCAGCAGTGAATCTATAGGGACTGAAGCTTTCTTT. Amino acid sequence: CASSESIGTEAFF.

The chain couples TRBV25-1 to TRBJ2-4; D unresolved. The CDR3 totals 18 residues. Germline CDR1 and CDR2: MGHDK and SYGVNS. The germline V and J ends were trimmed by 1 base and 5 bases, with 21 bases remaining between them. In DNA form, the CDR3 reads TGTGCCAGCAGTGAATTGGGCCCACTCCCCCACAATGAAAACATTCAGTACTTC. Translated: CASSELGPLPHNENIQYF.